This T cell receptor (beta chain) was recorded in a study of blood T cell repertoires in COVID-19. Per the authors' pipeline: Estimates of nucleated cell counts were drawn from the amplification of reference gene primers. Measured with immunoSEQ multiplex PCR; TCRdb has only the in-frame clones, and not every one. V and J calls and clone size are given by that table; D and trimming were obtained from the DNA. Here the sample spans some 120,000 clones, roughly three quarters being singletons. This TCR came from a man of 80 years or more with acute or convalescent COVID-19. Sequences were obtained from peripheral blood.

The CDR3 loop reads CASRPSRGNYGYTF. CDR3 DNA: TGTGCCAGCAGACCGAGTCGGGGGAACTATGGCTACACCTTC. V usage is TRBV6-5 and J usage is TRBJ1-2; maybe TRBD1 (5 bases). CDR1 and CDR2 from the germline V gene are MNHEY and SVGAGI. The V end lost 6 bases, the J end lost 2 bases, and 13 bases lay between the germline ends. CDR3 size: 14 residues.